This TCR beta chain was sequenced for a study of early T cells in non-severe SARS-CoV-2 infection. The CDR3 covers 14 residues. V lost 5 bases and J lost 2; bases outside the gene matches: 5. Germline CDR1 reads SGHVS; CDR2 reads FQNEAQ. This clonotype occurred many times. MiXCR, run by TCRdb on the 5' RACE reads, gives a single entry per CDR3 protein. Of fewer than 40,000 distinct CDR3 sequences in the sample, about 3.9% were seen once. The sequence was obtained from an adult who was a healthcare worker with PCR-confirmed SARS-CoV-2 infection or an uninfected control (not recorded which). Sequenced material: whole blood. The genes are TRBV7-8 and TRBJ2-5, with TRBD2 identical over 7 bases. The CDR3 reads CASSRERDQETQYF. Here the CDR3 DNA reads TGTGCCAGCAGCCGCGAGCGGGATCAAGAGACCCAGTACTTC.